This T cell receptor beta chain came from a study of technical replicates of blood from a handful of donors. Some clones are missing from TCRdb's copy, which holds only in-frame ones; the method was immunoSEQ multiplex PCR. The data show about 53,000 clones, just over 85% seen once. The CDR3 contains 14 residues. J lost 5 bases, V lost 5 bases, and 5 bases had no gene match. Germline lookup yields CDR1 MNHEY and CDR2 SVGAGI. This clonotype was sampled from a human donor in good health. Some clones in this sample may be carry-over from other donors' samples. This sequence joins TRBV6-5 and TRBJ1-1; TRBD1 matches 10 bases. The sample was PBMCs. The DNA of the CDR3 is TGTGCCAGCAGTAGGGGACAGGGGAAAACTGAAGCTTTCTTT. As protein: CASSRGQGKTEAFF.